This TCR beta chain originates from a study of cytomegalovirus exposure and HLA in healthy donors. Overall study: Roughly 170 million T cells yielded some 120 million unique TCR beta sequences in earlier analysis. Unique TCRs from HLA-typed donors, 65 million to 85 million of them, were held in an early data release. Study results and limitations: Presence/absence analyses supposed approximately even sequencing depth among donors. Only CMV serostatus was available as immune exposure information.

V was cut by 1 base and J by 4 bases, with 11 bases left in between. CDR1 and CDR2 (germline): LGHNA, YNFKEQ. The CDR3 spans 15 residues. About this clone: The antigen is unknown.

A multiplex PCR was run with 60 Vbeta primers and 13 Jbeta primers. The assay was immunoSEQ multiplex PCR, and TCRdb's table has in-frame clones only and misses some. The profile shows 110,000 to 150,000 clones, about 80% of them singletons. Material: PBMCs. The V gene is TRBV4-2, the J gene TRBJ2-1; D not certain. The sequence was obtained from a female donor in good health and CMV-seronegative. The CDR3: CASSQGLDRYNEQFF. CDR3 bases: TGTGCCAGCAGCCAAGGCCTCGATCGGTACAATGAGCAGTTCTTC.